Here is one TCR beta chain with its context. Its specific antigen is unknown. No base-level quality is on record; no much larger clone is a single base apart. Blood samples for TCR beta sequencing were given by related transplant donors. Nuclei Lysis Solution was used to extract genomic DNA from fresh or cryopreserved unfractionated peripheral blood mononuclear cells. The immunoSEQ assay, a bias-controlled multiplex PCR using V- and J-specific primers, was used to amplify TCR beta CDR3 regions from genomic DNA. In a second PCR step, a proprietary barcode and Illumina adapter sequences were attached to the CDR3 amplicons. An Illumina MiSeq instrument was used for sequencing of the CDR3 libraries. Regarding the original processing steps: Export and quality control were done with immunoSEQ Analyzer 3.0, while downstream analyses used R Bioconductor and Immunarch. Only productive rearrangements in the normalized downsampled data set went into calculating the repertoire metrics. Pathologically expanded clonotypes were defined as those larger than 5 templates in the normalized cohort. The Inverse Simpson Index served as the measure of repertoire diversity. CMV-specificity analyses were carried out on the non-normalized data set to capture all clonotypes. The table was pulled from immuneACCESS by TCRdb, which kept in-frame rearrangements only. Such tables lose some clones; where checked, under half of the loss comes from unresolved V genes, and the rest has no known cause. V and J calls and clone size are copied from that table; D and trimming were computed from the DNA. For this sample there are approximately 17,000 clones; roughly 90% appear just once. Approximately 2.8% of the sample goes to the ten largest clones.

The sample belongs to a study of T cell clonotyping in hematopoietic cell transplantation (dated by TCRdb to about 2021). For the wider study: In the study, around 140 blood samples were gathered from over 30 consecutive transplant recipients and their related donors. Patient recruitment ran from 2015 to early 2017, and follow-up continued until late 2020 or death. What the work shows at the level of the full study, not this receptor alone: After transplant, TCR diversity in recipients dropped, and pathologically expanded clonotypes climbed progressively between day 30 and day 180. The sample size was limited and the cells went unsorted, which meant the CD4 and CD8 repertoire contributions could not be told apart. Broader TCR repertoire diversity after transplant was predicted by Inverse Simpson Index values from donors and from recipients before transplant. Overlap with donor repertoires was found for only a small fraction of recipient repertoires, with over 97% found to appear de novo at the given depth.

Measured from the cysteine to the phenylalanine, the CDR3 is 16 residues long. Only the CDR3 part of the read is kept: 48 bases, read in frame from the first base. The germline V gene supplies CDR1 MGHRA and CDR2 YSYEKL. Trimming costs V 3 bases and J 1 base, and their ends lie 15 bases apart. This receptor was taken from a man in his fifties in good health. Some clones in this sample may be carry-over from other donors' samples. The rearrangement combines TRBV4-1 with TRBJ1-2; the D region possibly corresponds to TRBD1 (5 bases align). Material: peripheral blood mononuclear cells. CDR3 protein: CASSQSLGTINYGYTF. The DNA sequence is TGCGCCAGCAGCCAGAGCCTCGGGACGATTAACTATGGCTACACCTTC.